Each of the 2 T cell receptor beta chains below was sequenced from the same sample in a study of OX40 agonist ivuxolimab in advanced cancers. TCRdb's copy holds only in-frame clones and misses some; the assay was immunoSEQ multiplex PCR. The sample contains approximately 70,000 clones, 75% to 90% of which appear only once. Sequenced material: CD4+ or CD8+ T cells sorted from blood, taken in a trial of the OX40 agonist ivuxolimab. The receptor source for this set is an adult with an advanced solid tumor such as melanoma, head and neck, liver or kidney cancer.

V usage is TRBV5-6 and J usage is TRBJ1-6; D unclear. The V end was cut by 3 bases, the J end by 4 bases, with 11 bases between. The CDR3 covers 15 residues. CDR1 is SGHDT, CDR2 YYEEEE, per germline. CDR3 bases: TGTGCCAGCAGCTCGGGCCTTACTTATAATTCACCCCTCCACTTT. Amino acids: CASSSGLTYNSPLHF. The full variable domain, with the rest looked up from reference TRBV5-6 and TRBJ1-6, is DAGVTQSPTHLIKTRGQQVTLRCSPKSGHDTVSWYQQALGQGPQFIFQYYEEEERQRGNFPDRFSGHQFPNYSSELNVNALLLGDSALYLCASSSGLTYNSPLHFGNGTRLTVT.

The rearrangement links TRBV9 to TRBJ1-5; 10 bases align to TRBD1. J lost 6 bases, V lost 4 bases, and 7 bases had no gene match. Germline V gene sequence: CDR1 SGDLS, CDR2 YYNGEE. This CDR3 comprises 15 residues. In DNA form, the CDR3 reads TGTGCCAGCAGCCCAGGGACAGGGGAAGGTCAGCCCCAGCATTTT. It specifies CASSPGTGEGQPQHF.